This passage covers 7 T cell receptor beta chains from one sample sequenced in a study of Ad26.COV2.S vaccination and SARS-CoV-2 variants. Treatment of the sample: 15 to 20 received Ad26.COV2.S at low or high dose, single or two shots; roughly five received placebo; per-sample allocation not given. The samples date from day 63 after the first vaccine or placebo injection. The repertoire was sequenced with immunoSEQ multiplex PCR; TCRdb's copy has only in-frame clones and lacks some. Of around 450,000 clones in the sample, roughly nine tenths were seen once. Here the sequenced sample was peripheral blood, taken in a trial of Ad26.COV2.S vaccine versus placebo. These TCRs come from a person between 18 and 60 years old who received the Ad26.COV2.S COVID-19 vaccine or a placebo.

CDR3 protein: CASSREGSGTGELFF. The CDR3 bases are TGTGCCAGTAGTCGAGAGGGATCGGGCACCGGGGAGCTGTTTTTT. V and J are TRBV19 and TRBJ2-2; a weak D match, TRBD2 (5 bases). V gave up 5 bases and J gave up 4 bases, with 14 bases separating them. Germline CDR1 and CDR2: LNHDA and SQIVND (reference sequence). This CDR3 comprises 15 residues.

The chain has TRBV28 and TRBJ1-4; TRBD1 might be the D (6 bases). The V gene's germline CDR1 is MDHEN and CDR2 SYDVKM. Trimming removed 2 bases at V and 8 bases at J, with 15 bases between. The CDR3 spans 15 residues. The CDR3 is CASSLVRGVGEKLFF. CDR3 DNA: TGTGCCAGCAGTTTAGTAAGGGGGGTTGGCGAAAAACTGTTTTTT.

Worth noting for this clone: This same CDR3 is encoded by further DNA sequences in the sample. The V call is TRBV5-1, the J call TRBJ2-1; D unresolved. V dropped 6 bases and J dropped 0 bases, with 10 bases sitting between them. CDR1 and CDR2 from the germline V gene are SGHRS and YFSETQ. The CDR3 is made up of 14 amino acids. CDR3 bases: TGCGCCAGCACATGGGGTAACTCCTACAATGAGCAGTTCTTC. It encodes CASTWGNSYNEQFF.

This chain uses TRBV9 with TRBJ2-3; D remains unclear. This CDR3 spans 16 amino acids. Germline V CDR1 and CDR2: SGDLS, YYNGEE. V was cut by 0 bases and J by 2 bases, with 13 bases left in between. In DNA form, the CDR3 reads TGTGCCAGCAGCGTAGTGGGTGGGCCCCTCACAGATACGCAGTATTTT. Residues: CASSVVGGPLTDTQYF.

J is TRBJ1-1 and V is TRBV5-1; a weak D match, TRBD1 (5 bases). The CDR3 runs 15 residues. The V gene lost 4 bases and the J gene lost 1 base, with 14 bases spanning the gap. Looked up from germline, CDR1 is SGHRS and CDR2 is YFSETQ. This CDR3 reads CASSHHGAGNTEAFF. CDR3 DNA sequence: TGCGCCAGCAGCCACCATGGGGCAGGGAACACTGAAGCTTTCTTT.

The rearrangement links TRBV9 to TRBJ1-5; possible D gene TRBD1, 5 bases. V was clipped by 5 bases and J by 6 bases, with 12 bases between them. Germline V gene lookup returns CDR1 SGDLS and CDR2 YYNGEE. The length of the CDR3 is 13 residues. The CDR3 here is CASSGHFGQPQHF. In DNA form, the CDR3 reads TGTGCCAGCAGTGGACATTTCGGTCAGCCCCAGCATTTT. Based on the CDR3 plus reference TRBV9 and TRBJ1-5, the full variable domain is DSGVTQTPKHLITATGQRVTLRCSPRSGDLSVYWYQQSLDQGLQFLIQYYNGEERAKGNILERFSAQQFPDLHSELNLSSLELGDSALYFCASSGHFGQPQHFGDGTRLSIL.

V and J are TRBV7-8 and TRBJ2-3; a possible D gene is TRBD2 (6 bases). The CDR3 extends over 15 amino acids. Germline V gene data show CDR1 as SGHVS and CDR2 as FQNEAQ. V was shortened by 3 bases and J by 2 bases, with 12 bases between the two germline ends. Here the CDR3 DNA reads TGTGCCAGCAGCTTTTACACTAGCCCCACAGATACGCAGTATTTT. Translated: CASSFYTSPTDTQYF.